The 2 T cell receptor beta chains below were found in one sample sequenced in a study of blood T cell repertoires in COVID-19. Using immunoSEQ multiplex PCR, the repertoire was profiled, and TCRdb retains in-frame clones only, with some absent. The data contain roughly 99,000 clones, around 82% of them singletons. The material sequenced was peripheral blood. The receptors originated from a human donor in a cohort sampled during active COVID-19.

This chain uses TRBV6-6 with TRBJ2-7; 7 bases match TRBD1. Germline loops: CDR1 MNHNY, CDR2 SVGAGI (reference sequence). This CDR3 has 16 residues. J lost 6 bases, V lost 2 bases, and 13 bases had no gene match. The CDR3 loop reads CASSYTTRGLQSEQYF. The DNA of the CDR3 is TGTGCCAGCAGTTACACTACGAGGGGGCTCCAATCCGAGCAGTACTTC.

CDR3 sequence: CASLSGGQAADTQYF. The DNA for the CDR3 is TGTGCCAGCTTATCCGGGGGACAGGCGGCAGATACGCAGTATTTT. The chain employs TRBV28 and TRBJ2-3, with TRBD1 matching over 8 bases. The CDR3 has 15 amino acids. CDR1 is MDHEN and CDR2 is SYDVKM in the germline V gene. Losses at the gene ends were 8 bases for V and 4 bases for J; bases not matched to a gene: 11.